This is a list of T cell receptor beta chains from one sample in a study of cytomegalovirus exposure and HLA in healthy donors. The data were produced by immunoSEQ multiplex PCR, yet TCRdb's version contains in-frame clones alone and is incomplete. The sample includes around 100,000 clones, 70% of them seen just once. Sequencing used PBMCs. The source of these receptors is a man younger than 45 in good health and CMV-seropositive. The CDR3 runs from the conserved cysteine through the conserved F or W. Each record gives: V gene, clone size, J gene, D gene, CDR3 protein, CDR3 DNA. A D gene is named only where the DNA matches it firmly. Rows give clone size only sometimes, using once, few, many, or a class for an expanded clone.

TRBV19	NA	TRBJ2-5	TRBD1	CASSTPRGETQYF	TGTGCCAGTAGTACCCCCAGGGGGGAGACCCAGTACTTC
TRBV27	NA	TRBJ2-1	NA	CASSSPMRYNEQFF	TGTGCCAGCAGTTCGCCTATGCGGTACAATGAGCAGTTCTTC
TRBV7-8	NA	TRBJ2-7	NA	CASSLDLGESTYEQYF	TGTGCCAGCAGCTTAGACCTCGGGGAGAGCACCTACGAGCAGTACTTC
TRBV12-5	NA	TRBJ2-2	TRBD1	CASGLRTGNPGELFF	TGTGCTAGTGGTTTGAGGACAGGGAACCCCGGGGAGCTGTTTTTT
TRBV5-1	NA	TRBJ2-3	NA	CASSPYSPRDTQYF	TGCGCCAGCAGCCCCTACTCCCCACGGGATACGCAGTATTTT
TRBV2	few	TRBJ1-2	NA	CATQLVVRPYGYTF	TGTGCCACCCAGCTAGTGGTACGGCCCTATGGCTACACCTTC
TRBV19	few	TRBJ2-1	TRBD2	CASSADQGGSSYNEQFF	TGTGCCAGTAGTGCCGATCAGGGCGGGAGCTCCTACAATGAGCAGTTCTTC
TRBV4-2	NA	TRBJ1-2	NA	CASSQDLVRGQGINYGYTF	TGTGCCAGCAGCCAAGATCTGGTGAGGGGCCAGGGGATAAACTATGGCTACACCTTC
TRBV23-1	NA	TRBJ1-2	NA	CASSHPMQTFICGYTF	TGCGCCAGCAGCCATCCTATGCAAACTTTCATATGTGGCTACACCTTC
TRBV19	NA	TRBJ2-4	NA	CASNEGLAKNIQYF	TGTGCCAGTAATGAGGGCCTAGCCAAAAACATTCAGTACTTC
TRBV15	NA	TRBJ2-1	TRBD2	CATSRDVGRNEQFF	TGTGCCACCAGCAGAGATGTCGGGAGGAATGAGCAGTTCTTC
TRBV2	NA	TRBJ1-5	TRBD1	CASSVGKGARNQPQHF	TGTGCCAGCAGTGTCGGTAAGGGGGCTCGCAATCAGCCCCAGCATTTT
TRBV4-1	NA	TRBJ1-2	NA	CASSQDGGYYGYTF	TGCGCCAGCAGCCAAGACGGTGGTTATTATGGCTACACCTTC
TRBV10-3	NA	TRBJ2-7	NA	CAISEGPAYEQYF	TGTGCCATCAGTGAGGGTCCAGCCTACGAGCAGTACTTC
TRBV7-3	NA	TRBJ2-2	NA	CASSLSVVANTGELFF	TGTGCCAGCAGTCTATCGGTCGTCGCGAACACCGGGGAGCTGTTTTTT
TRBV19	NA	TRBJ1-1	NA	CASSSLGGVPEAFF	TGTGCCAGTAGTTCCCTGGGCGGGGTCCCTGAAGCTTTCTTT
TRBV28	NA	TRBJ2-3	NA	CASRGRQEGTDTQYF	TGTGCCAGCAGGGGACGACAGGAGGGCACAGATACGCAGTATTTT
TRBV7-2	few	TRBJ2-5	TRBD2	CASSISGRNEETQYF	TGTGCCAGCAGCATTAGCGGGAGGAATGAGGAGACCCAGTACTTC
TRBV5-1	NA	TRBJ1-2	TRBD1	CASSLGRQGRMSGYTF	TGCGCCAGCAGCTTGGGACGACAGGGGAGGATGAGTGGCTACACCTTC
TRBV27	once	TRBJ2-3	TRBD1	CASSGTEGATDTQYF	TGTGCCAGCAGCGGGACAGAGGGCGCAACAGATACGCAGTATTTT
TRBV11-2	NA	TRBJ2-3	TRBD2	CASSPWTSEYYTDTQYF	TGTGCCAGCAGCCCGTGGACTAGCGAGTACTACACAGATACGCAGTATTTT
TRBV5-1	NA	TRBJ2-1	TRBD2	CASKGGSNSNEQFF	TGCGCCAGCAAAGGCGGGAGTAATTCCAATGAGCAGTTCTTC
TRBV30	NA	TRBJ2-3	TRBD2	CAWSAAASGRGQPDTQYF	TGTGCCTGGAGTGCCGCCGCTAGCGGGAGAGGGCAACCAGATACGCAGTATTTT
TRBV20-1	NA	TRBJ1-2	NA	CRAGEDYGYTF	TGCAGAGCAGGGGAAGACTATGGCTACACCTTC
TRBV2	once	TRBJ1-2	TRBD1	CASSGGQDYGYTF	TGTGCCAGCAGCGGTGGACAGGACTATGGCTACACCTTC
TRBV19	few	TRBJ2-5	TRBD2	CASKKRGPEGTQYF	TGTGCCAGTAAGAAGCGGGGGCCCGAGGGGACCCAGTACTTC
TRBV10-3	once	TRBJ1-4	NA	CAISYSHRGNEKLFF	TGTGCCATCAGTTATTCGCACCGGGGTAATGAAAAACTGTTTTTT
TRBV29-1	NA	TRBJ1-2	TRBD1	CSALPGQGFSYTF	TGCAGCGCTCTACCGGGACAGGGATTTAGCTACACCTTC
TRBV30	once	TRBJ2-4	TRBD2	CAWSQGGSDIQYF	TGTGCCTGGAGTCAGGGCGGGAGTGACATTCAGTACTTC
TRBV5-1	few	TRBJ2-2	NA	CASRTWRAGWAGELFF	TGCGCCAGCAGAACCTGGAGGGCCGGCTGGGCCGGGGAGCTGTTTTTT
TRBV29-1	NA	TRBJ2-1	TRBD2	CSVETSAKPPAYNEQFF	TGCAGCGTTGAGACTAGCGCGAAACCGCCTGCCTACAATGAGCAGTTCTTC
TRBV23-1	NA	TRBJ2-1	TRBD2	CASTDLGTSGYNEQFF	TGCGCCAGCACCGACCTGGGGACTAGCGGGTACAATGAGCAGTTCTTC
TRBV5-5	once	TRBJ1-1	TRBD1	CASSLVRQGNTEAFF	TGTGCCAGCAGCCTGGTAAGACAGGGGAACACTGAAGCTTTCTTT
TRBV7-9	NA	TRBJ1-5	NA	CASSLVGGARSRPQHF	TGTGCCAGCAGCTTAGTCGGCGGGGCCCGCAGTCGGCCCCAGCATTTT
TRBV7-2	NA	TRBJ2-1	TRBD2	CASSSPGLVRDNEQFF	TGTGCCAGCAGTTCACCTGGACTAGTCCGAGACAATGAGCAGTTCTTC
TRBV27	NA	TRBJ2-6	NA	CASRNGGSSGANGLTF	TGTGCCAGCAGAAATGGCGGTAGCTCTGGGGCCAACGGCCTGACTTTC
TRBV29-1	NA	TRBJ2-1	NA	CSVAKEGNEQFF	TGCAGCGTGGCCAAGGAGGGCAATGAGCAGTTCTTC
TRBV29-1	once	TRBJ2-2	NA	CSVEDVRGLHTGELFF	TGCAGCGTTGAAGATGTTCGTGGGCTGCACACCGGGGAGCTGTTTTTT
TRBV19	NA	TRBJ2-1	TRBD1	CASRISDRAHNEQFF	TGTGCCAGTAGAATTAGCGACAGGGCCCACAATGAGCAGTTCTTC
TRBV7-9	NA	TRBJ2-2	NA	CASSTELDTGELFF	TGTGCCAGCAGCACGGAGTTGGACACCGGGGAGCTGTTTTTT
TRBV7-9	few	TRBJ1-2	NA	CASSLNSRGYGYTF	TGTGCCAGCAGCTTAAATAGCCGGGGCTATGGCTACACCTTC
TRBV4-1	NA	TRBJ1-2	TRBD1	CASSQERQGVQYGYTF	TGCGCCAGCAGCCAAGAGAGACAGGGGGTTCAGTATGGCTACACCTTC
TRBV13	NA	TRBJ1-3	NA	CASKRSSGNTIYF	TGTGCCAGCAAAAGGAGCTCTGGAAACACCATATATTTT
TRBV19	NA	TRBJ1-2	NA	CASSTRGSYGYTF	TGTGCCAGTAGTACTAGAGGGAGCTATGGCTACACCTTC
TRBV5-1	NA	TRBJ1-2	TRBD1	CASSPSPGQGYGYTF	TGCGCCAGCAGCCCAAGTCCGGGACAGGGGTATGGCTACACCTTC
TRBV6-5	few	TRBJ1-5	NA	CASSLQQNQPQHF	TGTGCCAGCAGCTTACAACAGAATCAGCCCCAGCATTTT
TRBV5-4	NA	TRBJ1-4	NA	CASSLGRGGEKLFF	TGTGCCAGCAGCTTGGGTAGGGGAGGTGAAAAACTGTTTTTT
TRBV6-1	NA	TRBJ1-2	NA	CASSGTVSNYGYTF	TGTGCCAGCAGTGGGACAGTCTCAAACTATGGCTACACCTTC
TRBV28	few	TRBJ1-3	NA	CAATLGNTIYF	TGTGCAGCTACGCTAGGAAACACCATATATTTT
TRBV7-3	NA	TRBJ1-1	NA	CASSLVSPRGGEDTEAFF	TGTGCCAGCAGCCTCGTGTCTCCTAGAGGGGGGGAGGACACTGAAGCTTTCTTT
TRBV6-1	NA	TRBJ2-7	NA	CASSINPGGGDEQYF	TGTGCCAGCAGCATCAACCCCGGGGGAGGAGACGAGCAGTACTTC
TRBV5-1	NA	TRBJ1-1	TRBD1	CASRKQGTTEAFF	TGCGCCAGTAGAAAACAGGGGACCACTGAAGCTTTCTTT
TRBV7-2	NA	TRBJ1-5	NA	CASSLGPRNQPQHF	TGTGCCAGCAGCTTAGGCCCCAGGAATCAGCCCCAGCATTTT